Only one count was recorded for the clone carrying this TCR beta chain. No antigen is known for it. As to time point: recipient sample about 28 days before transplant, after cytoreduction. After removal of 0 bases from V and 8 bases from J, the junction contained 8 bases not matched to a gene. The germline V gene has CDR1 MGHDK and CDR2 SYGVNS. This CDR3 is 15 amino acids long. Method: immunoSEQ multiplex PCR; TCRdb's copy keeps in-frame clones and lacks some. The table has 75,000 to 95,000 clones, 96% seen once; the top ten hold approximately 1.8%. These data come from a study of T cell clonotyping in hematopoietic cell transplantation. Across the study: Recipient samples before transplant were obtained post-cytoreduction.

Study results and caveats: No sorting was done, leaving CD4 and CD8 contributions mixed. Higher Inverse Simpson Index values in graft donor and pretransplant recipient predicted broader posttransplant TCR diversity.

This sequence was found in a woman aged 45-65 years with acute myeloid leukemia. Some clones in this sample may be carry-over from other donors' samples. The sample here was peripheral blood mononuclear cells, taken before stem cell transplant. The rearrangement links TRBV25-1 to TRBJ1-2, with 8 positions matching TRBD1. The CDR3 nucleotides are TGTGCCAGCAGTGAATATTCCCGGACAGGGAAGGGCTACACCTTC. Its protein product is CASSEYSRTGKGYTF.